A single sample gave rise to the 10 T cell receptor beta chains below, sequenced in a study of regulatory T cells in long-lasting Graves disease. Noted time point: newly diagnosed GD, antithyroid drugs for less than 3 months. RNA extracted from PBMCs served as the sequencing template. HTBI primers from iRepertoire and Arm-PCR of CDR3 regions yielded the TCR beta libraries. TCRdb re-analysed the multiplex PCR reads in MiXCR, keeping a single row per CDR3 protein. The table has a few hundred thousand distinct CDR3 sequences, approximately 13% seen once. The same sample was also used in a study of T cells in Graves' hyperthyroidism and ophthalmopathy.

This material consisted of peripheral blood mononuclear cells (PBMCs), taken at new diagnosis, from a patient treated with antithyroid drugs. These receptors were obtained from a man in his thirties or forties with Graves disease.

This clonotype was counted ten times or more. The chain employs TRBV27 and TRBJ1-6; D unclear. The CDR3 is 15 residues long. The germline V gene encodes CDR1 MNHEY and CDR2 SMNVEV (reference sequence). The germline V and J ends were trimmed by 3 bases and 7 bases, with 13 bases remaining between them. The CDR3 DNA sequence: TGTGCCAGCAGTTTCGGGGTCCTCGAGAATTCACCCCTCCACTTT. It specifies CASSFGVLENSPLHF.

As for this clonotype: This clone may be a read error of a much larger clone one base away. This chain links TRBV7-9 with TRBJ1-1; no firm D call. There are 15 residues in the CDR3. Germline CDR1 is SEHNR and CDR2 is FQNEAQ (reference sequence). V lost 1 base to trimming and J lost 3 bases, with 12 bases between them. CDR3 DNA: TGTGCCAGCAGCTTAGGGTTGGCTCGTGACACTGAAGCTTTCTTT. This sequence encodes CASSLGLARDTEAFF.

The chain joins TRBV7-3 to TRBJ2-2; 10 bases agree with TRBD2. Trimming took 5 bases from V and 0 from J; bases not matched to a gene: 3. The length of the CDR3 is 16 residues. Per the germline V gene, CDR1 is SGHTA and CDR2 is FQGTGA. CDR3 in amino acids: CASSPTSGPNTGELFF. CDR3 in DNA: TGTGCCAGCAGCCCGACTAGCGGGCCGAACACCGGGGAGCTGTTTTTT.

In its sample, this clonotype was seen many times. This chain uses TRBV20-1 with TRBJ2-5; weak D call: TRBD2 (6 bases). The CDR3 extends over 17 amino acids. V was trimmed by 3 bases and J by 4 bases, leaving 24 bases between them. Germline V lookup: CDR1 DFQATT, CDR2 SNEGSKA (reference sequence). The CDR3 loop is CSASPREGGVWGETQYF. CDR3 nucleotides: TGCAGTGCTAGCCCCCGCGAGGGCGGGGTATGGGGAGAGACCCAGTACTTC.

The chain uses TRBV10-1 and TRBJ2-3; D possibly corresponds to TRBD2 (5 bases). The CDR3 length is 13 residues. V was clipped by 5 bases and J by 2 bases, with 8 bases between them. CDR1 is WNHNN, CDR2 SYGVQD, per germline (reference sequence). CDR3 sequence: CASSRLFTDTQYF. CDR3 in DNA: TGCGCCAGCAGTCGACTATTCACAGATACGCAGTATTTT.

The chain combines TRBV2 with TRBJ1-3, with 7 bases identical to TRBD1. The CDR3 is 13 amino acids. The germline gives CDR1 SNHLY, CDR2 FYNNEI. V lost 6 bases, J lost 8 bases, and 7 bases stayed unmatched. For the CDR3, the DNA is TGTGCCAGCAGGGGACAGAGAAGGCACACCATATATTTT. It is translated as CASRGQRRHTIYF. Supplemented by reference TRBV2 and TRBJ1-3, the full variable domain reads EPEVTQTPSHQVTQMGQEVILRCVPISNHLYFYWYRQILGQKVEFLVSFYNNEISEKSEIFDDQFSVERPDGSNFTLKIRSTKLEDSAMYFCASRGQRRHTIYFGEGSWLTVV.

This clonotype was picked up a small number of times. The chain employs TRBV24-1 and TRBJ2-5, with D maybe TRBD1 (5 bases). V dropped 4 bases and J dropped 4 bases, with 18 bases sitting between them. This CDR3 spans 16 amino acids. CDR1 and CDR2 from the germline V gene are KGHDR and SFDVKD. CDR3 amino acids: CATSEGAANQGETQYF. DNA of the CDR3: TGTGCCACCAGTGAAGGTGCGGCAAATCAGGGAGAGACCCAGTACTTC.

This clonotype was observed at least ten times. The V and J genes are TRBV9 and TRBJ1-6, with TRBD1 matching over 8 bases. The germline V gene has CDR1 SGDLS and CDR2 YYNGEE. This CDR3 contains 18 residues. Trimming took 7 bases from V and 0 from J; bases not matched to a gene: 12. The DNA for the CDR3 is TGTGCCAGCTCACGGTCCGGGACAGGTAGCTCCTATAATTCACCCCTCCACTTT. Translation gives CASSRSGTGSSYNSPLHF.

The rearrangement links TRBV24-1 to TRBJ2-7; TRBD2 matches at 12 bases. This CDR3 is 14 amino acids long. The V gene end was trimmed by 5 bases and the J gene end by 5 bases; junction bases not matched to a gene: 3. CDR1 and CDR2 from the germline V gene are KGHDR and SFDVKD. This chain's CDR3 is CATSGTSGTHEQYF. CDR3 sequence (DNA): TGTGCCACCAGTGGGACTAGCGGGACCCACGAGCAGTACTTC.

This clonotype was counted ten times or more. The rearrangement joins TRBV29-1 to TRBJ2-5, with 7 bases matching TRBD1. The CDR3 covers 13 residues. Germline V gene sequence: CDR1 SQVTM, CDR2 ANQGSEA. V trimming: 7 bases; J trimming: 2 bases; junction bases outside the gene matches: 7. The CDR3 DNA follows: TGCAGCGAGGGACAGTGCCTGCAAGAGACCCAGTACTTC. Translated: CSEGQCLQETQYF.